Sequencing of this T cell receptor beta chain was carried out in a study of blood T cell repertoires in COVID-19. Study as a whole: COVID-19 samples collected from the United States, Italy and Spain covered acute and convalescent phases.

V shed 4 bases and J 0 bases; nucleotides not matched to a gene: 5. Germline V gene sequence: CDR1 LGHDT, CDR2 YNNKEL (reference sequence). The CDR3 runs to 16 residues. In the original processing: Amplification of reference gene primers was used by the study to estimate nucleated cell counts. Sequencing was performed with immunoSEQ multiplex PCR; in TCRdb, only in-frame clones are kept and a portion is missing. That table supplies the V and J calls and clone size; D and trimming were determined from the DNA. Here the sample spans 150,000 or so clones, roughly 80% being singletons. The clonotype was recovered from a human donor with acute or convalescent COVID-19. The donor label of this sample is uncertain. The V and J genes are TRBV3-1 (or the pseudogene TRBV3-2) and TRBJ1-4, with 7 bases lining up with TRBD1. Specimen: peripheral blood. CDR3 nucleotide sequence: TGTGCCAGCAGCCGCTCCGGGACAGCAACTAATGAAAAACTGTTTTTT. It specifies CASSRSGTATNEKLFF.